This passage covers 14 T cell receptor beta chains from one sample sequenced in a study of chemoradiotherapy in HPV16-positive cancers. Sequencing used immunoSEQ multiplex PCR; TCRdb keeps in-frame clones, though not all of them. The table includes around 17,000 clones, about two thirds detected once. Source: tumor tissue, taken from a patient who underwent chemoradiotherapy. These receptors were obtained from a human donor with HPV-associated anogenital cancer.

In this sample, this clone turned up a few times. The chain joins TRBV29-1 to TRBJ2-7; TRBD1 aligns across 7 bases. V lost 1 base, J lost 6 bases, and 6 bases stayed unmatched. This CDR3 contains 13 residues. CDR1 and CDR2 (germline): SQVTM, ANQGSEA. The CDR3 reads CSVEVRTGGEQYF. DNA of the CDR3: TGCAGCGTTGAAGTTCGGACAGGAGGCGAGCAGTACTTC.

V and J are TRBV18 and TRBJ2-3; the match to TRBD2 covers 9 bases. V gave up 1 base and J gave up 3 bases; unmatched junction bases: 8. Per the germline V gene, CDR1 is KGHSH and CDR2 is LQKENI. The CDR3 spans 17 residues. The CDR3 DNA reads as TGTGCCAGCTCACCACTCCCAGCGGGGGGCCTAACAGATACGCAGTATTTT. Translated: CASSPLPAGGLTDTQYF.

The V gene is TRBV21-1, the J gene TRBJ1-1; the D call of TRBD1 is as the table states it, not checked on the DNA. TRBV21-1 is a listed pseudogene. This CDR3 has 13 amino acids. Here the CDR3 DNA reads TGTGCCAGCAGGACAGGACTGAACACTGAAGCTTTCTTT. Translation: CASRTGLNTEAFF.

This clone occurred once. The V and J genes are TRBV30 and TRBJ2-7; a weak D match, TRBD2 (6 bases). This CDR3 is 14 amino acids long. Per germline, CDR1 GTSNPN and CDR2 SVGIG (reference sequence). Trimming took 1 base from V and 0 from J, leaving 10 bases between them. The CDR3: CAWSGWGDSYEQYF. The CDR3, as DNA: TGTGCCTGGAGTGGTTGGGGGGACTCCTACGAGCAGTACTTC.

In its sample, this clone was seen once. V is TRBV18 and J is TRBJ2-5, with a weak D call TRBD2 (6 bases). CDR1 is KGHSH, CDR2 LQKENI, per germline. The CDR3 sequence is 14 residues long. The V end lost 0 bases, the J end lost 2 bases, and 7 bases lay between the germline ends. The CDR3 reads CASSPPGRQETQYF. DNA for the CDR3: TGTGCCAGCTCACCACCGGGGAGGCAAGAGACCCAGTACTTC.

The chain couples TRBV10-1 to TRBJ2-1; a weak D match, TRBD2 (6 bases). The CDR3 is 14 amino acids. V was cut by 5 bases and J by 4 bases, with 12 bases left in between. In germline, CDR1 is WNHNN, CDR2 SYGVQD (reference sequence). The CDR3 sequence is CASSPGTGYNEQFF. In nucleotides, the CDR3 is TGCGCCAGCAGTCCCGGGACTGGTTACAATGAGCAGTTCTTC.

With respect to this clone: The same CDR3 arises from other DNA sequences in this sample as well. The chain joins TRBV9 to TRBJ2-5; D is tentatively TRBD1 or TRBD2 (5 bases each). CDR1 and CDR2 (germline): SGDLS, YYNGEE. V was trimmed by 0 bases and J by 1 base, leaving 7 bases between them. The CDR3 totals 14 residues. The CDR3 bases are TGTGCCAGCAGCGTAGCGGGGACCCAAGAGACCCAGTACTTC. Translation: CASSVAGTQETQYF.

The chain links TRBV4-2 to TRBJ1-3; maybe TRBD1 (5 bases). This CDR3 has 16 amino acids. Trimming cost V 1 base and J 3 bases, with 13 bases left between them. CDR1 is LGHNA and CDR2 is YNFKEQ in the germline V gene. CDR3 residues: CASSQAAGGGGNTIYF. As DNA, the CDR3 is TGTGCCAGCAGCCAAGCTGCGGGGGGGGGTGGAAACACCATATATTTT.

The chain joins TRBV6-5 to TRBJ2-7, with TRBD2 matching 8 bases. This CDR3 comprises 15 residues. The ends lost 7 bases at V and 3 bases at J; junction bases unmatched: 11. Germline lookup yields CDR1 MNHEY and CDR2 SVGAGI. The CDR3 region has the DNA TGTGCCAGCAAACGGGAGCGGGAGATTTACTACGAGCAGTACTTC. Translated: CASKREREIYYEQYF.

The J gene is TRBJ2-3, the V gene TRBV7-3; no firm D call. This CDR3 is 12 amino acids long. CDR1 is SGHTA and CDR2 is FQGTGA in the germline V gene. Trimming left V 6 bases short and J 0 bases short, with 4 bases between. In DNA, the CDR3 is TGTGCCAGCAGTGCTAGCACAGATACGCAGTATTTT. Amino acid sequence: CASSASTDTQYF.

This clone occurred a few times. The genes are TRBV6-4 and TRBJ2-1; D possibly corresponds to TRBD2 (5 bases). The V gene lost 3 bases and the J gene lost 0 bases, with 9 bases spanning the gap. CDR1 and CDR2 (germline): MRHNA, SNTAGT. The CDR3 spans 15 residues. The CDR3 region has the DNA TGTGCCAGCAGTGAGTCGGGGTTCTCCTACAATGAGCAGTTCTTC. It yields the protein CASSESGFSYNEQFF.

This rearrangement joins TRBV5-1 to TRBJ2-2, with D possibly matching TRBD2 (5 bases). CDR1 is SGHRS, CDR2 YFSETQ, per germline. The CDR3 is made up of 14 amino acids. V dropped 2 bases and J dropped 1 base, with 6 bases sitting between them. The CDR3 protein is CASSFRENTGELFF. The CDR3 coding sequence is TGCGCCAGCAGCTTCCGGGAGAACACCGGGGAGCTGTTTTTT. Variable domain in full (rest from reference TRBV5-1 and TRBJ2-2): KAGVTQTPRYLIKTRGQQVTLSCSPISGHRSVSWYQQTPGQGLQFLFEYFSETQRNKGNFPGRFSGRQFSNSRSEMNVSTLELGDSALYLCASSFRENTGELFFGEGSRLTVL.

In its sample, this clone was seen a few times. The gene calls are TRBV6-1 and TRBJ2-1; tentatively, D is TRBD1 (5 bases). The CDR3 is made up of 12 amino acids. The ends were cut back, 6 bases at V and 4 bases at J, with 7 bases in the middle. Germline V CDR1 and CDR2: MNHNS, SASEGT. CDR3 DNA sequence: TGTGCCAGCAGGGGGCCGTACAATGAGCAGTTCTTC. It translates to CASRGPYNEQFF.

This clone is labeled as medium-sized. The chain employs TRBV10-3 and TRBJ2-7, with TRBD1 matching 8 bases. Germline loops: CDR1 ENHRY, CDR2 SYGVKD. Unmatched junction bases numbered 5, after V lost 7 bases and J lost 3 bases. This CDR3 is 13 amino acids long. CDR3: CAINRDRSYEQYF. In nucleotides, the CDR3 is TGTGCCATCAACCGGGACAGGAGCTACGAGCAGTACTTC.